A single sample is the source of the 23 T cell receptor beta chains below, sequenced in a study of blood T cell repertoires in COVID-19. The protocol was immunoSEQ multiplex PCR, while the TCRdb copy is restricted to in-frame clones and leaves out a portion. The top ten clones hold 10% to 15% of a sample with under 200,000 clones, over 80% of them seen once. Sample: PBMCs or T cells enriched from blood (not recorded which). The receptors here all came from an older woman who had recovered from COVID-19.

This chain joins TRBV7-2 and TRBJ1-2; the D gene is possibly TRBD1 (5 bases). Germline loops: CDR1 SGHTA, CDR2 FQGNSA. The CDR3 sequence is 16 residues long. Between the trimmed V and J ends, which lost 2 bases and 9 bases, there was a span of 22 bases. CDR3 nucleotide sequence: TGTGCCAGCAGCTTAAATGGGGGAAGGGGACTGGGGAGCTACACCTTC. Its translation is CASSLNGGRGLGSYTF.

This rearrangement joins TRBV5-1 to TRBJ1-1; D is undetermined. CDR3 length: 13 residues. Germline-derived CDR1 and CDR2 are SGHRS and YFSETQ. V lost 5 bases and J 4 bases, leaving 12 bases between the germline ends. CDR3 residues: CASSFAIGTEAFF. The CDR3, as DNA: TGCGCCAGCAGTTTCGCGATCGGCACTGAAGCTTTCTTT.

This clone has just one count. The chain uses TRBV5-4 and TRBJ2-5, with TRBD1 as a possible D gene (5 bases). Trimming shortened V by 0 bases and J by 5 bases, and 8 bases separated the two germline ends. The CDR3 sequence is 13 residues long. The germline V gene encodes CDR1 SGHNT and CDR2 YYREEE (reference sequence). In DNA form, the CDR3 reads TGTGCCAGCAGCTTGGTGGGGCGGGAGACCCAGTACTTC. This encodes CASSLVGRETQYF.

This clone was seen a single time. This sequence joins TRBV19 and TRBJ1-1, with D tentatively TRBD1 (5 bases). Trimming removed 7 bases from V and 9 bases from J, with 18 bases in between. Per germline, CDR1 LNHDA and CDR2 SQIVND (reference sequence). The CDR3 consists of 13 residues. The CDR3 region is CASMPQDWAKAFF. The DNA of the CDR3 is TGTGCCAGTATGCCACAGGATTGGGCCAAAGCTTTCTTT. The full variable domain, in which reference TRBV19 and TRBJ1-1 provide the parts outside the CDR3, is DGGITQSPKYLFRKEGQNVTLSCEQNLNHDAMYWYRQDPGQGLRLIYYSQIVNDFQKGDIAEGYSVSREKKESFPLTVTSAQKNPTAFYLCASMPQDWAKAFFGQGTRLTVV.

CDR3 in amino acids: CASSLVTQGIGIAKNIQYF. The DNA of the CDR3 is TGTGCCAGCAGCTTAGTCACACAGGGAATCGGTATAGCCAAAAACATTCAGTACTTC. The chain joins TRBV11-2 to TRBJ2-4, with a possible D match to TRBD1 (6 bases). This CDR3 has 19 residues. The V gene's germline CDR1 is SGHAT and CDR2 FQNNGV. V was clipped by 1 base and J by 0 bases, with 19 bases between them.

This rearrangement joins TRBV10-2 to TRBJ1-1; TRBD1 matches 7 bases. Germline loops: CDR1 WSHSY, CDR2 SAAADI. The CDR3 loop spans 15 amino acids. With V trimmed by 0 bases and J by 5 bases, 6 bases remained unmatched. The CDR3 nucleotides read TGCGCCAGCAGTGAGTCAAAGGGGGCGCGAACTGAAGCTTTCTTT. It codes for CASSESKGARTEAFF.

The J gene is TRBJ2-3, the V gene TRBV5-1; perhaps TRBD2 as D (5 bases). Germline V gives CDR1 SGHRS, CDR2 YFSETQ. There are 15 residues in the CDR3. Between the trimmed V and J ends, which lost 1 base and 4 bases, there was a span of 13 bases. The CDR3 is CASSLIGVGADTQYF. In nucleotides, the CDR3 is TGCGCCAGCAGCTTGATCGGGGTTGGTGCAGATACGCAGTATTTT.

The chain uses TRBV11-2 and TRBJ2-2, with 7 bases that match TRBD2. CDR1 is SGHAT, CDR2 FQNNGV, per germline. The CDR3 runs to 16 residues. J was trimmed by 0 bases and V by 3 bases; bases with no gene match: 4. CDR3 in amino acids: CASSFLGLPNTGELFF. The CDR3 nucleotides read TGTGCCAGCAGCTTTTTGGGACTACCGAACACCGGGGAGCTGTTTTTT.

This clone was recorded a few times. V and J are TRBV6-1 and TRBJ1-2; 8 nucleotides line up with TRBD1. After removal of 0 bases from V and 3 bases from J, the junction contained 3 bases not matched to a gene. The CDR3 runs 15 residues. Germline CDR1 MNHNS, CDR2 SASEGT. The CDR3 nucleotides are TGTGCCAGCAGTGAAGCGCAGGGGGCCCACTATGGCTACACCTTC. Encoded protein: CASSEAQGAHYGYTF.

The chain couples TRBV2 to TRBJ2-1; 9 positions agree with TRBD2. CDR3 size: 17 residues. Germline V lookup: CDR1 SNHLY, CDR2 FYNNEI. Losses at the gene ends were 7 bases for V and 6 bases for J; bases not matched to a gene: 16. This CDR3 reads CASIRPLAGDLGNEQFF. The DNA for the CDR3 is TGTGCCAGCATTAGACCCTTAGCGGGAGATCTGGGCAATGAGCAGTTCTTC.

The V call is TRBV11-2, the J call TRBJ1-1; maybe TRBD1 (6 bases). Trimming took off 11 bases at V and 4 bases at J, with 17 bases between the two ends. The CDR3 length is 13 residues. Germline CDR1 and CDR2: SGHAT and FQNNGV. CDR3 DNA: TGTGCCTCCCTCCGGGGAGGGGGCACTGAAGCTTTCTTT. Encoded protein: CASLRGGGTEAFF.

The CDR3 here is CASKGPLSGYTF. As DNA, the CDR3 is TGTGCCAGCAAGGGGCCCCTGAGCGGCTACACCTTC. The chain employs TRBV12-3 or TRBV12-4 and TRBJ1-2; a possible D gene is TRBD1 (5 bases). The CDR3 is 12 amino acids. The V end lost 7 bases, the J end lost 8 bases, and 14 bases lay between the germline ends.

The CDR3 spells CATSREPRGGYTF. Here the CDR3 DNA reads TGTGCCACCAGCAGAGAACCCCGAGGCGGCTACACCTTC. This chain joins TRBV15 and TRBJ1-2; D gene unclear. Trimming removed 0 bases from V and 8 bases from J, with 10 bases in between. This CDR3 comprises 13 residues. The V gene's germline CDR1 is LNHNV and CDR2 YYDKDF (reference sequence).

A single count supports this clone. The chain couples TRBV9 to TRBJ2-2, with TRBD1 matching 10 bases. The CDR3 consists of 13 residues. Germline V lookup: CDR1 SGDLS, CDR2 YYNGEE. V was pared by 4 bases and J by 15 bases, with 9 bases of the junction left unmatched. CDR3 sequence reads: CASSPPRGQGLFF. The DNA of the CDR3 is TGTGCCAGCAGCCCCCCCCGGGGACAGGGGTTGTTTTTT.

The chain couples TRBV19 to TRBJ1-2; no clear D. The CDR3 runs to 13 residues. V lost 5 bases and J 0 bases, leaving 7 bases between the germline ends. CDR1 and CDR2 (germline): LNHDA, SQIVND (reference sequence). CDR3 in DNA: TGTGCCAGTAGTTGGGCAGCTAACTATGGCTACACCTTC. Translating it yields CASSWAANYGYTF. The whole variable domain, remainder taken from reference TRBV19 and TRBJ1-2, is DGGITQSPKYLFRKEGQNVTLSCEQNLNHDAMYWYRQDPGQGLRLIYYSQIVNDFQKGDIAEGYSVSREKKESFPLTVTSAQKNPTAFYLCASSWAANYGYTFGSGTRLTVV.

The gene calls are TRBV6-1 and TRBJ1-3; D is unclear. Looked up from germline, CDR1 is MNHNS and CDR2 is SASEGT. The CDR3 contains 18 residues. Deletions cut 1 base from V and 0 bases from J, with 16 bases between. CDR3 amino acids: CASSEGRVSLSSGNTIYF. In nucleotides, the CDR3 is TGTGCCAGCAGTGAAGGGCGGGTTTCCTTGAGCTCTGGAAACACCATATATTTT.

In its sample, this clone was seen a few times. The J gene is TRBJ1-5, the V gene TRBV19; 7 nucleotides align to TRBD1. V shed 3 bases, J shed 1 base, and the junction held 12 bases outside the gene matches. Germline lookup yields CDR1 LNHDA and CDR2 SQIVND (reference sequence). This CDR3 has 18 amino acids. The CDR3 region has the DNA TGTGCCAGTAGTATGTACCTAGGGGGCTCTCGGAGCAATCAGCCCCAGCATTTT. Translated: CASSMYLGGSRSNQPQHF.

CDR3 DNA: TGTGCCAGCAGCTCCGACAGGGGTTATGAAAAACTGTTTTTT. Translation: CASSSDRGYEKLFF. This chain links TRBV27 with TRBJ1-4; 8 positions agree with TRBD1. J gave up 6 bases and V 6 bases, and 6 bases lay outside the gene matches. Germline CDR1 and CDR2: MNHEY and SMNVEV (reference sequence). There are 14 residues in the CDR3.

V usage is TRBV28 and J usage is TRBJ1-6; 7 positions agree with TRBD1. V lost 3 bases and J lost 1; bases outside the gene matches: 9. Germline values: CDR1 MDHEN, CDR2 SYDVKM. The CDR3 has 18 amino acids. In DNA, the CDR3 is TGTGCCAGCAGTTTGACAGGGTTGGAAGGTTCCTATAATTCACCCCTCCACTTT. Translating gives CASSLTGLEGSYNSPLHF.

This chain uses TRBV2 with TRBJ1-2; 8 bases map to TRBD1. This CDR3 has 14 amino acids. The germline V gene has CDR1 SNHLY and CDR2 FYNNEI. J gave up 8 bases and V 7 bases, and 12 bases lay outside the gene matches. In nucleotides, the CDR3 is TGTGCCAGCATTCCTCTACAGGGGGGAGAGGGCTACACCTTC. As protein: CASIPLQGGEGYTF.

V and J are TRBV7-9 and TRBJ1-6, with 7 bases matching TRBD1. This CDR3 comprises 15 residues. Trimming at V came to 1 base and at J to 4 bases, leaving 1 base not matched to a gene. The germline gives CDR1 SEHNR, CDR2 FQNEAQ (reference sequence). CDR3 nucleotide sequence: TGTGCCAGCAGCTTAGGGGACAGTTATAATTCACCCCTCCACTTT. Amino acid sequence: CASSLGDSYNSPLHF.

The rearrangement links TRBV9 to TRBJ2-1; the match to TRBD1 covers 7 bases. The CDR3 has 15 amino acids. The germline V gene has CDR1 SGDLS and CDR2 YYNGEE. V shed 0 bases and J 2 bases; nucleotides not matched to a gene: 2. The CDR3 DNA reads TGTGCCAGCAGCGTAGAGGGGGCACCCTACAATGAGCAGTTCTTC. This translates into CASSVEGAPYNEQFF.

The chain has TRBV2 and TRBJ1-3, with D tentatively TRBD1 (6 bases). The CDR3 contains 14 residues. The V end lost 9 bases, the J end lost 4 bases, and 16 bases lay between the germline ends. Germline-derived CDR1 and CDR2 are SNHLY and FYNNEI. The CDR3 here is CARGDRNFGNTIYF. In DNA form, the CDR3 reads TGTGCCAGGGGCGACAGGAACTTCGGAAACACCATATATTTT.